These 5 T cell receptor beta chains originate from one sample sequenced in a study of vaccination effects on CD4 cells after COVID-19. The antigens of these receptors remain unknown. The protocol was immunoSEQ multiplex PCR, while the TCRdb copy is restricted to in-frame clones and leaves out a portion. The table lists just under 30,000 clones, roughly 71% of them singletons, with roughly 16% in the top ten. ViraFEST used viral peptide pools to expand antigen-specific CD4+ T cells before sequencing. Having been cultured for roughly 11 days, the cells underwent CD4+ T cell isolation. Every participant took two doses of the BNT162b2 or mRNA-1273 vaccine. Sequences were derived from CD4+ T cells from PBMCs cultured with HCoV-OC43 spike peptides, sampled after COVID-19 vaccination. Subset denoted: HCoV-OC43 spike overlapping peptide pool stimulation. These receptors originate from a human donor who received a COVID-19 vaccine.

The rearrangement joins TRBV19 to TRBJ1-3; D is unclear. The V end lost 2 bases, the J end lost 0 bases, and 14 bases lay between the germline ends. The CDR3 length is 17 residues. Per germline, CDR1 LNHDA and CDR2 SQIVND (reference sequence). CDR3 sequence: CASSIQDRLSSGNTIYF. The DNA for the CDR3 is TGTGCCAGTAGTATACAGGACCGGCTGAGCTCTGGAAACACCATATATTTT.

This rearrangement joins TRBV10-1 to TRBJ2-2, with 11 bases aligning to TRBD1. The V segment lost 4 bases and the J segment 4 bases; nucleotides outside the gene matches: 2. The CDR3 has 15 amino acids. CDR1 and CDR2 (germline): WNHNN, SYGVQD (reference sequence). The CDR3, as DNA: TGCGCCAGCAGTGCGGGGACAGGGGGCACCGGGGAGCTGTTTTTT. Translating gives CASSAGTGGTGELFF.

This chain connects TRBV7-2 to TRBJ2-7; D not certain. V was cut by 5 bases and J by 7 bases, with 9 bases left in between. Germline V lookup: CDR1 SGHTA, CDR2 FQGNSA. CDR3 length equals 11 residues. CDR3: CASSPMIEQYF. CDR3 coding DNA: TGTGCCAGCAGCCCTATGATAGAGCAGTACTTC.

The chain couples TRBV3-1 (or the pseudogene TRBV3-2) to TRBJ2-5; no clear D. Between the trimmed V and J ends, which lost 4 bases and 5 bases, there was a span of 14 bases. From germline, CDR1 is LGHDT and CDR2 YNNKEL (reference sequence). CDR3 length: 14 residues. CDR3 in DNA: TGTGCCAGCAGCCGATCGACTTCCGGCGAGACCCAGTACTTC. This codes for CASSRSTSGETQYF.

V is TRBV27 and J is TRBJ2-3; 8 bases align to TRBD1. Trimming took 4 bases from V and 3 from J; bases not matched to a gene: 3. The CDR3 totals 14 residues. CDR1 and CDR2 from the germline V gene are MNHEY and SMNVEV (reference sequence). This CDR3 is CASSSDRGTDTQYF. Here the CDR3 DNA reads TGTGCCAGCAGTTCCGACAGGGGAACAGATACGCAGTATTTT.